This T cell receptor (beta chain) was recovered during a study of siplizumab effects on memory and regulatory T cells (dated by TCRdb to the late 2010s). Concerning the study at large: The study looked at the effect of siplizumab, an anti-CD2 antibody, on alloreactive T-cell subsets in allogeneic mixed lymphocyte reactions made from human PBMCs. General study outcomes and caveats: About 75-95% of proliferating CD4+ or CD8+ clones could not be given a naive or memory phenotype. Unstimulated naive T cells appeared to be more diverse than memory T cells, and naive cells seemed to make a substantial contribution to the alloresponse. Whether proliferating Tregs from siplizumab cultures were suppressive was not functionally confirmed. Sequences below about 10^-5 frequency were poorly captured, so only a minor fraction of alloreactive clones could be mapped to unstimulated subsets. The cumulative frequency of alloreactive sequences traceable to unstimulated CD4+ memory T cells was significantly reduced by siplizumab. Of the alloreactive CD4+ clones that could be mapped, the Treg-derived share averaged about 63% with siplizumab compared with around 27% in control reactions.

Sorted unstimulated T cells, along with proliferating T cells recovered from mixed lymphocyte reactions, underwent TCRbeta CDR3 sequencing. Fresh whole blood from fewer than 11 HLA-typed healthy donors was used to isolate PBMCs. To map where alloreactive clones came from, CD4+ regulatory T cells in the unstimulated state were FACS-sorted. Receptor amplification or capture employed the immunoSEQ multiplex PCR assay. Each sample had roughly 100,000 TCR templates assayed by the deep sequencing platform. Genomic DNA extracted from sorted T cells was used for TCRbeta CDR3 sequencing. On the authors' methods: Clonal analysis of TCRbeta CDR3 data was done in the R programming language. Unstimulated samples were compared with post-reaction CFSE-low samples to define alloreactive CD4+ and CD8+ clones. Regulatory or non-regulatory origin of alloreactive CD4+ clones was assigned by matching sequences to the sorted unstimulated Treg and non-Treg repertoires. The table comes from immuneACCESS by way of TCRdb, which keeps in-frame sequences with V and J called. Part of the clones is missing from these tables; in studies checked, under half for an unresolved V gene and the rest for unknown reasons. D and trimming were read from the DNA, whereas the V and J calls and clone size are those reported in that table. This sample comprises under 85,000 clones, around nine tenths of them detected only once. Under 2% of the sample is held by the ten biggest clonotypes.

A note on this clone: This clone's antigen is unknown. Base qualities are not recorded, but no much larger clone differs from it by a single base.

Sequences SGHRS (CDR1) and YFSETQ (CDR2) are obtained from the germline V gene. From the cysteine through the phenylalanine, the CDR3 covers 17 amino acids. The sequence is cut down to CDR3 DNA, 51 bases in frame from base 1. Here V drops 4 bases and J drops 1 base, and the junction holds 7 bases not matched to any gene. The source material was Tregs sorted from blood. The chain links TRBV5-1 with TRBJ2-1, and 11 junction bases match TRBD2. The receptor was derived from a human donor in good health. The base sequence is TGCGCCAGCAGCGTGACAACTAGCGGGAGTTCCTACAATGAGCAGTTCTTC. Its translation is CASSVTTSGSSYNEQFF. The entire variable domain, with the stretches around the CDR3 drawn from the reference TRBV5-1 and TRBJ2-1 proteins, is KAGVTQTPRYLIKTRGQQVTLSCSPISGHRSVSWYQQTPGQGLQFLFEYFSETQRNKGNFPGRFSGRQFSNSRSEMNVSTLELGDSALYLCASSVTTSGSSYNEQFFGPGTRLTVL.